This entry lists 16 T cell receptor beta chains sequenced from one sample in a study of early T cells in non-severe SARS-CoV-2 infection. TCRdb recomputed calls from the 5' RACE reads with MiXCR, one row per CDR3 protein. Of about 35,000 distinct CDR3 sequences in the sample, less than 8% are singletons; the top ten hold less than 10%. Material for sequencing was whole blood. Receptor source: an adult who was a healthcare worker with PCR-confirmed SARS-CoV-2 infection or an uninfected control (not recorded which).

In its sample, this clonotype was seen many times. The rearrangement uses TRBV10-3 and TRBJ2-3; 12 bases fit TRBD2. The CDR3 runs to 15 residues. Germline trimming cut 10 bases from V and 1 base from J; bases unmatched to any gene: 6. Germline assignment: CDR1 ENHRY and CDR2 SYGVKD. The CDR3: CATRLAGERTDTQYF. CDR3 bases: TGTGCCACCCGACTAGCGGGGGAGCGCACAGATACGCAGTATTTT.

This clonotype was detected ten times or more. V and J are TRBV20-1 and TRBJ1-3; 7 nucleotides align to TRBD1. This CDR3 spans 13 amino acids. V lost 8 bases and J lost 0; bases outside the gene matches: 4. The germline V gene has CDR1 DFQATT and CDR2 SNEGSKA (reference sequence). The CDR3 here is CSYRGSSGNTIYF. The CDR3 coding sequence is TGCAGTTACAGGGGAAGCTCTGGAAACACCATATATTTT.

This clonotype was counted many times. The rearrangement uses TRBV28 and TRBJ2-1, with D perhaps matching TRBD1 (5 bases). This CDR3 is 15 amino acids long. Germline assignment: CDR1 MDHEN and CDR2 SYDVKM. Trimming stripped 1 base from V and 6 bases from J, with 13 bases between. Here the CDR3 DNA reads TGTGCCAGCAGTTTATCGGTGGGGCTCGGCAATGAGCAGTTCTTC. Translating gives CASSLSVGLGNEQFF.

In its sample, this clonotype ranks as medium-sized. CDR3 protein: CASSVAYRLSGANVLTF. In DNA form, the CDR3 reads TGTGCCAGCAGCGTAGCTTACAGACTCTCTGGGGCCAACGTCCTGACTTTC. The rearrangement links TRBV9 to TRBJ2-6; D remains ambiguous. With 0 bases removed from V and 0 bases from J, the gap between germline ends came to 10 bases. Germline values: CDR1 SGDLS, CDR2 YYNGEE. The CDR3 has 17 residues. The whole variable domain, remainder taken from reference TRBV9 and TRBJ2-6, is DSGVTQTPKHLITATGQRVTLRCSPRSGDLSVYWYQQSLDQGLQFLIQYYNGEERAKGNILERFSAQQFPDLHSELNLSSLELGDSALYFCASSVAYRLSGANVLTFGAGSRLTVL.

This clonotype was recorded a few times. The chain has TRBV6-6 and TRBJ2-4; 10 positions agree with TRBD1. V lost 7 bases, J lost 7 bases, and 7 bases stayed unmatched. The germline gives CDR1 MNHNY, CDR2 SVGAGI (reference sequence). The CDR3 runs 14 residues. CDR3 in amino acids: CASTRGTGDNIQYF. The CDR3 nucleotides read TGTGCCAGCACTCGCGGGACAGGGGATAACATTCAGTACTTC.

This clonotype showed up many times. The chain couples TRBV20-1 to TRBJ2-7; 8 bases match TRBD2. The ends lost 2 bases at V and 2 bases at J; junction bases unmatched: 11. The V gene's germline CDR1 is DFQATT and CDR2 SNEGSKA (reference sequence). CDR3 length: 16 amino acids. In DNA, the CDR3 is TGCAGTGCTAGAAACCTTGGAGCGGGGGCAACCTACGAGCAGTACTTC. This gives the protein CSARNLGAGATYEQYF.

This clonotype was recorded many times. The CDR3 DNA is TGTGCCAGCAGTTACTCGAAGACACCGGTGGAAGCTTTCTTT. As protein: CASSYSKTPVEAFF. The V call is TRBV6-6, the J call TRBJ1-1; D gene unclear. There are 14 residues in the CDR3. Germline CDR1 is MNHNY and CDR2 is SVGAGI (reference sequence). Deletions cut 0 bases from V and 8 bases from J, with 13 bases between.

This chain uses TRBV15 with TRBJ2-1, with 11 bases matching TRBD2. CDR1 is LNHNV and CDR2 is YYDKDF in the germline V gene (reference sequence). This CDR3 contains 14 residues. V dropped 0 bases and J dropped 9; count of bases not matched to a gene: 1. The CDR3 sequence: CATSRDGTSGEQFF. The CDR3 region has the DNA TGTGCCACCAGCAGAGACGGGACTAGCGGTGAGCAGTTCTTC.

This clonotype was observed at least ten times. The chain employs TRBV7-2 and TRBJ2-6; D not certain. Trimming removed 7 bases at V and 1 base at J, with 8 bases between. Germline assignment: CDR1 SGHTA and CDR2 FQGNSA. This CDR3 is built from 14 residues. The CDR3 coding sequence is TGTGCCAGCAAACCAGGATCTGGGGCCAACGTCCTGACTTTC. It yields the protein CASKPGSGANVLTF. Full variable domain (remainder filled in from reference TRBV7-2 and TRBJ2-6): GAGVSQSPSNKVTEKGKDVELRCDPISGHTALYWYRQSLGQGLEFLIYFQGNSAPDKSGLPSDRFSAERTGGSVSTLTIQRTQQEDSAVYLCASKPGSGANVLTFGAGSRLTVL.

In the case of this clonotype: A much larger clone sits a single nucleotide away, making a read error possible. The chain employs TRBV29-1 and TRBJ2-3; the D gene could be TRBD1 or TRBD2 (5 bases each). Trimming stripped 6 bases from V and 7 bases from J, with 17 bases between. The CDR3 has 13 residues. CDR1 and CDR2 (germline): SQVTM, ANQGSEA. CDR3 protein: CSVPGRRSYTQYF. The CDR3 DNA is TGCAGCGTGCCGGGACGTAGGTCCTATACGCAGTATTTT.

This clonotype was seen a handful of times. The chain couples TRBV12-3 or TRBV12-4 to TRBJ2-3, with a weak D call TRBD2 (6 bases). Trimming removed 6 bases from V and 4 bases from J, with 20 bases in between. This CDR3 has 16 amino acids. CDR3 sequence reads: CASRHGPWGGADTQYF. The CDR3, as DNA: TGTGCCAGCAGACACGGGCCTTGGGGAGGTGCAGATACGCAGTATTTT.

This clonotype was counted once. The CDR3 bases are TGCGCCAGCAGCCAAGATTCGGGGAAGGTGACCCAGTACTTC. The encoded protein is CASSQDSGKVTQYF. The chain is built from TRBV4-3 and TRBJ2-5, with D perhaps TRBD2 (5 bases). V was trimmed by 0 bases and J by 7 bases, leaving 12 bases between them. The germline V gene encodes CDR1 LGHNA and CDR2 YSLEER. The CDR3 consists of 14 residues.

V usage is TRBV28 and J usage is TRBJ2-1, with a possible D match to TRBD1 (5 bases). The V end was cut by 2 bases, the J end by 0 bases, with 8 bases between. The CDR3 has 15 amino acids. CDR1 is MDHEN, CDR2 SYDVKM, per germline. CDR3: CASSLRQSSYNEQFF. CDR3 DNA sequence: TGTGCCAGCAGTTTACGACAGAGCTCCTACAATGAGCAGTTCTTC.

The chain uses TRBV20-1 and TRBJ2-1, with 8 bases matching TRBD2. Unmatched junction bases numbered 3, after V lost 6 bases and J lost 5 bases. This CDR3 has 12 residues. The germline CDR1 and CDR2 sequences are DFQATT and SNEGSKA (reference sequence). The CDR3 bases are TGCAGTGCCGGGGGGGCGAACAATGAGCAGTTCTTC. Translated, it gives CSAGGANNEQFF.

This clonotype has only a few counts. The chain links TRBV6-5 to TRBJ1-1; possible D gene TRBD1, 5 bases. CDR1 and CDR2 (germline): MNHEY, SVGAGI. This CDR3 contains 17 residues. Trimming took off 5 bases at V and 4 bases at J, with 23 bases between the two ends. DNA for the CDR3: TGTGCCAGCAGTCCCCATAGTAGAGGGGAGGAGGGCACTGAAGCTTTCTTT. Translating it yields CASSPHSRGEEGTEAFF.

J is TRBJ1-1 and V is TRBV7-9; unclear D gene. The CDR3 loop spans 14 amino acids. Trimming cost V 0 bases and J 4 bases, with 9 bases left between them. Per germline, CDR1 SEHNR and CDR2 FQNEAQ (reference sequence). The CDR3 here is CASSLAATVTEAFF. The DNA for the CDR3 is TGTGCCAGCAGCTTAGCCGCTACGGTCACTGAAGCTTTCTTT.